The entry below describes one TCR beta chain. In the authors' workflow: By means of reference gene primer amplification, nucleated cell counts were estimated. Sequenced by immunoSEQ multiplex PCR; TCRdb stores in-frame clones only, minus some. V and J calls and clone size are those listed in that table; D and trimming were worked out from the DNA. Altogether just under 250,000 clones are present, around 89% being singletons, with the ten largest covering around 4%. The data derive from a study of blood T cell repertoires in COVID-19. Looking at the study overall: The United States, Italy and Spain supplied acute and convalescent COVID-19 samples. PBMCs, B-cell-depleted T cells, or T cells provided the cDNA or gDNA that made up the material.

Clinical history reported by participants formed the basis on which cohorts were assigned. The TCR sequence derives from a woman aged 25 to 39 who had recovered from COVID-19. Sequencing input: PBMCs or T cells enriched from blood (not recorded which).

This CDR3 is CASSLIRDEQYF. CDR3 DNA sequence: TGTGCCAGCAGCTTGATTAGAGACGAGCAGTACTTC. V usage is TRBV11-2 and J usage is TRBJ2-7; D remains ambiguous. The CDR3 is 12 residues long. Germline-derived CDR1 and CDR2 are SGHAT and FQNNGV. Trimming removed 3 bases at V and 5 bases at J, with 8 bases between.